This is a list of T cell receptor gamma chains from one sample in a study of fetal and pediatric gammadelta thymocytes. TCRdb reran clone calling via CATT on the reads. This sample carries under 200 gamma-chain clones, 5% to 7.5% of them seen once, and the ten largest clones take roughly half. The sample taken for sequencing was Vgamma9Vdelta2 gamma-delta T cells from the thymus. The receptors come from a child who underwent cardiac surgery and was recorded as healthy. The conserved cysteine and the conserved F or W are not part of the CDR3 here.

j_call: TRGJ1/TRGJ2; cdr3_length: 9; v_call: TRGV9; cdr3_aa: ALWEGYKKL
j_call: TRGJP1; cdr3_length: 14; v_call: TRGV10; cdr3_aa: AAWDRGDTTGWFKI
j_call: TRGJP; cdr3_length: 14; v_call: TRGV9; cdr3_aa: ALWEVREVGKKIKV
j_call: TRGJP; cdr3_length: 14; v_call: TRGV9; cdr3_aa: ALWEVLELGKKIKV
j_call: TRGJP2; cdr3_length: 14; v_call: TRGV9; cdr3_aa: ALWEGGHSSDWIKT
j_call: TRGJ1/TRGJ2; cdr3_length: 10; v_call: TRGV10; cdr3_aa: AAWDYSYKKL
j_call: TRGJP1; cdr3_length: 13; v_call: TRGV10; cdr3_aa: AAWDSLTTGWFKI
j_call: TRGJ1/TRGJ2; cdr3_length: 12; v_call: TRGV8; cdr3_aa: ATWELATYYKKL
j_call: TRGJP1; cdr3_length: 10; v_call: TRGV10; cdr3_aa: AAHTTGWFKI
j_call: TRGJ1/TRGJ2; cdr3_length: 9; v_call: TRGV9; cdr3_aa: ALWEVQGKL
j_call: TRGJP; cdr3_length: 17; v_call: TRGV9; cdr3_aa: ALWEVLVSQELGKKIKV
j_call: TRGJ1/TRGJ2; cdr3_length: 10; v_call: TRGV9; cdr3_aa: ALWEVFPKKL
j_call: TRGJP; cdr3_length: 13; v_call: TRGV8; cdr3_aa: ATWDQELGKKIKV
j_call: TRGJ1/TRGJ2; cdr3_length: 10; v_call: TRGV3; cdr3_aa: ATWDRRRKKL